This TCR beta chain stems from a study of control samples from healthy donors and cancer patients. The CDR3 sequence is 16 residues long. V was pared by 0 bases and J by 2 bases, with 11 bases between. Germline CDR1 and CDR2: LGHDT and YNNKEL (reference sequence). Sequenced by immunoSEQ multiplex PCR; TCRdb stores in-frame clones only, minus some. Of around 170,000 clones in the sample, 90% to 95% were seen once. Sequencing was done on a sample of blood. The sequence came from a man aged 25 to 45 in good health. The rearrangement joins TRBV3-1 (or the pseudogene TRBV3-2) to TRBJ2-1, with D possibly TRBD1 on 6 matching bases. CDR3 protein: CASSQDGGRAYNEQFF. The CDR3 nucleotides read TGTGCCAGCAGCCAAGATGGGGGCCGAGCCTACAATGAGCAGTTCTTC.